This T cell receptor beta chain was sequenced in a study of CD8+ T cells in alopecia areata. As for the study in general: Treatment comprised oral tofacitinib, 5 to 10 mg twice daily, in treated patients. Tofacitinib treatment spanned 6 to 18 months, with 6 months off drug afterward.

Following extraction, RNA underwent reverse transcription to cDNA, which served as the sequencing template. Repertoires were generated with immunoSEQ multiplex PCR, while TCRdb's copy carries only in-frame clones and drops some. Of 90,000 to 100,000 clones in the sample, 35% to 45% are singletons; the top ten hold 1% to 1.5%. The V end was cut by 0 bases, the J end by 2 bases, with 10 bases between. The CDR3 is made up of 15 amino acids. Germline CDR1 and CDR2: MGHRA and YSYEKL. Only one count was recorded for this clone. No antigen is known for it. Study results and limitations: Normal scalp showed lower clonality than lesional scalp, especially alopecia totalis/universalis.

The sequence came from a human donor with alopecia areata. The sequenced sample consisted of CD4+ T cells sorted from blood. The chain employs TRBV4-1 and TRBJ1-2; D remains unclear. This chain's CDR3 is CASSQEGRLNYGYTF. DNA of the CDR3: TGCGCCAGCAGCCAAGAGGGCAGGCTGAACTATGGCTACACCTTC.